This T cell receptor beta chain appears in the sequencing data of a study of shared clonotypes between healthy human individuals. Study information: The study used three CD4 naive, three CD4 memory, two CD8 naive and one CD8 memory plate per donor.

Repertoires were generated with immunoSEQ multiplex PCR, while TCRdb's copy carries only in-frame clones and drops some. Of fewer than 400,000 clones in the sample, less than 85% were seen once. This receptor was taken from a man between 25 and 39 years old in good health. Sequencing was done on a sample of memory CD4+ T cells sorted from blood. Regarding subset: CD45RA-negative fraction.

The CDR3 sequence: CASSHTSGSYEQYF. CDR3 sequence (DNA): TGTGCCAGCAGCCATACTAGCGGCTCCTACGAGCAGTACTTC. The chain combines TRBV7-3 with TRBJ2-7; 8 nucleotides agree with TRBD2. The ends lost 5 bases at V and 0 bases at J; junction bases unmatched: 3. Germline values: CDR1 SGHTA, CDR2 FQGTGA. This CDR3 spans 14 amino acids.